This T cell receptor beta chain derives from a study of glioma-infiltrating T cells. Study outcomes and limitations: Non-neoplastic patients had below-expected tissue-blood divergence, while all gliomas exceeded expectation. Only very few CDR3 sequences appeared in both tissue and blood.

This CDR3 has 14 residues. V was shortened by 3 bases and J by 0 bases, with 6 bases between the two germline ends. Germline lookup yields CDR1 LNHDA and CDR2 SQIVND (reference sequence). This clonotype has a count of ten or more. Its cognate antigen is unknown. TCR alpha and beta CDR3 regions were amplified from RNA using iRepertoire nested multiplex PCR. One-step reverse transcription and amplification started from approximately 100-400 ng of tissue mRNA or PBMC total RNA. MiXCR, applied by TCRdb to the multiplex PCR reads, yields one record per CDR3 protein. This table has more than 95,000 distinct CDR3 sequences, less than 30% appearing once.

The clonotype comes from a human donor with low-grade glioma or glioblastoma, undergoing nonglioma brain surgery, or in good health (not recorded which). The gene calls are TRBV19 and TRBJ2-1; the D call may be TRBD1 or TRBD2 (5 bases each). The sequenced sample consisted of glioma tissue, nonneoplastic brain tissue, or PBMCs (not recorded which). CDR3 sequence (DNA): TGTGCCAGTAGTATGGGGGTCTCCTACAATGAGCAGTTCTTC. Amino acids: CASSMGVSYNEQFF.